Here is one T cell receptor (beta chain) with its context. The CDR3 is made up of 17 amino acids. Germline values: CDR1 MDHEN, CDR2 SYDVKM. V shed 3 bases and J shed 2 bases, with 20 bases lying between them. The source of the sample is a study of technical replicates of blood from a few donors. Profiling relied on immunoSEQ multiplex PCR, and the TCRdb table lists in-frame clones only, not all of them. The sample has about 75,000 clones, almost 95% seen once. The receptor's source is a human donor in good health. What was sequenced was T cells isolated from PBMCs. The chain links TRBV28 to TRBJ2-7, with a tentative D call TRBD2 (6 bases). The CDR3 sequence is CASSLLEMGLETYEQYF. In nucleotides, the CDR3 is TGTGCCAGCAGTTTGCTGGAAATGGGACTTGAAACCTACGAGCAGTACTTC.